This T cell receptor beta chain originates from a study of T cell responses to AZD1222 COVID-19 vaccine. The CDR3 contains 13 residues. Germline CDR1 SEHNR, CDR2 FQNEAQ (reference sequence). Deletions cut 5 bases from V and 4 bases from J, with 9 bases between. Regarding the study as a whole: Only a handful of AZD1222 recipients tested seropositive at baseline.

This clone was seen a handful of times. Its antigen is still unknown. Generated by immunoSEQ multiplex PCR, the TCRdb table keeps only in-frame clones and is missing some. The sample consists of some 60,000 clones, 70% to 80% of them appearing once. The source was peripheral blood, collected 28 days after the second AZD1222 dose. The chain recombines TRBV7-9 with TRBJ1-5; D is unclear. The sequence was obtained from an adult who received the AZD1222 COVID-19 vaccine. In DNA form, the CDR3 reads TGTGCCAGCAGCGAGCAGGTAAATCAGCCCCAGCATTTT. Translation gives CASSEQVNQPQHF.